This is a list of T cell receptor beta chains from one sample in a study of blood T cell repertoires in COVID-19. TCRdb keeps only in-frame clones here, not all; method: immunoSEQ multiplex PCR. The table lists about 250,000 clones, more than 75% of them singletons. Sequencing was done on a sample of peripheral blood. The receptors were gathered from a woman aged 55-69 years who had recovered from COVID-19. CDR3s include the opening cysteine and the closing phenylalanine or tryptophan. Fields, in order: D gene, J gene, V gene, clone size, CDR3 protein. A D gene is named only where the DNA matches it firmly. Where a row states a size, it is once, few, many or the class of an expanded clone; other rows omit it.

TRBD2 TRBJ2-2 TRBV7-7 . CASSLAPFRGGVLFF
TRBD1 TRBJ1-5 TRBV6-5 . CASSTGGGQPQHF
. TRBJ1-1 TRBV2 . CARGGGGGTEAFF
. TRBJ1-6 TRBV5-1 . CASSSRGVSYNSPLHF
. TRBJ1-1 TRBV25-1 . CASSEWGTGKNTEAFF
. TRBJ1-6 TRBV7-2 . CASSSGIRANSPLHF
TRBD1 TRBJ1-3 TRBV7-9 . CASSPTGGSGNTIYF
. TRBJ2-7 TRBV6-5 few CASNRETYEQYF
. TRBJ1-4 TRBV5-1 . CASSPEAGSNEKLFF
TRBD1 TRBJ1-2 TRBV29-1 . CSVEEGPTGQGGGYTF
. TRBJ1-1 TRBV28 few CASRQPLGQVTEAFF
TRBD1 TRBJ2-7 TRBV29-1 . CSVGALGQGDEQYF
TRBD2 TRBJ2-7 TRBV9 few CASSVAGGASSYEQYF
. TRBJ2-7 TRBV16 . CASSQSPAGTPEVSEQYF
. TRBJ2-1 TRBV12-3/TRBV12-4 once CASSTQGYNEQFF
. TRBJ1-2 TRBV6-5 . CASSYDWGRPSGYTF
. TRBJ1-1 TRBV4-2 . CASSPGNTEAFF
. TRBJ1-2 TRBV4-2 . CASSQGVAGKNYGYTF
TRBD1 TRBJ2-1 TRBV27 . CASTQDRTGVKQFF
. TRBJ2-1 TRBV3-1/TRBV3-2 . CASSDWGLSSYNEQFF
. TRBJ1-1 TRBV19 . CASSMSPTNTEAFF
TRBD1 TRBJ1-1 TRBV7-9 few CASSMDRPVIGAFF
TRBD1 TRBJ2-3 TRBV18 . CASSPPGQGLDTQYF